Listed here are 23 T cell receptor beta chains from one sample, sequenced in a study of cytomegalovirus exposure and HLA in healthy donors. Researchers ran the PCR with 60 Vbeta and 13 Jbeta primers. Profiling relied on immunoSEQ multiplex PCR, and the TCRdb table lists in-frame clones only, not all of them. This specimen shows roughly 77,000 clones; the ten leading clones hold about 4.6%. The sequenced sample consisted of PBMCs. The receptor set was obtained from a man younger than 40 in good health and CMV-seronegative.

The chain joins TRBV4-3 to TRBJ2-3, with D perhaps matching TRBD2 (5 bases). V lost 0 bases, J lost 4 bases, and 17 bases lay in between. Germline CDR1 LGHNA, CDR2 YSLEER. The CDR3 totals 17 residues. CDR3 DNA sequence: TGCGCCAGCAGCCAAGAGCGACCAGCTGAGGGCCCAGATACGCAGTATTTT. Amino acids: CASSQERPAEGPDTQYF.

This chain connects TRBV4-3 to TRBJ2-2, with TRBD1 matching over 11 bases. Trimming cost V 2 bases and J 6 bases; bases outside gene matches: 8. Germline lookup yields CDR1 LGHNA and CDR2 YSLEER. The CDR3 contains 17 residues. The DNA of the CDR3 is TGCGCCAGCAGCCAACTGGGGAGGGGACAGGGGGCCGGGGAGCTGTTTTTT. This codes for CASSQLGRGQGAGELFF.

The chain has TRBV5-1 and TRBJ2-1, with D possibly TRBD2 on 6 matching bases. Germline-derived CDR1 and CDR2 are SGHRS and YFSETQ. This CDR3 is 13 amino acids long. V dropped 1 base and J dropped 6 bases, with 8 bases sitting between them. In DNA form, the CDR3 reads TGCGCCAGCAGCTTGACTAGCACCAATGAGCAGTTCTTC. It translates to CASSLTSTNEQFF.

This chain links TRBV5-1 with TRBJ2-1, with 7 bases fitting TRBD1. Germline lookup yields CDR1 SGHRS and CDR2 YFSETQ. Trimming cost V 7 bases and J 0 bases; bases outside gene matches: 16. The CDR3 consists of 18 residues. CDR3 loop: CASSKGVGRGFSYNEQFF. The CDR3, as DNA: TGCGCCAGCTCAAAGGGGGTGGGCAGGGGGTTCTCCTACAATGAGCAGTTCTTC.

The chain joins TRBV7-2 to TRBJ1-2, with D perhaps matching TRBD1 (6 bases). Per the germline V gene, CDR1 is SGHTA and CDR2 is FQGNSA. The CDR3 is made up of 13 amino acids. Trimming left V 4 bases short and J 8 bases short, with 14 bases between. CDR3 protein: CASSSPQGMGYTF. The CDR3 DNA reads TGTGCCAGCAGCTCCCCCCAGGGGATGGGCTACACCTTC.

The chain joins TRBV7-3 to TRBJ2-1, with D perhaps matching TRBD1 (5 bases). The length of the CDR3 is 13 residues. Looked up from germline, CDR1 is SGHTA and CDR2 is FQGTGA. V was shortened by 5 bases and J by 4 bases, with 9 bases between the two germline ends. CDR3 nucleotides: TGTGCCAGCAGCCCGACAGTATACAATGAGCAGTTCTTC. This codes for CASSPTVYNEQFF.

The chain has TRBV6-1 and TRBJ2-3; tentatively, D is TRBD1 (5 bases). The germline V gene encodes CDR1 MNHNS and CDR2 SASEGT. This CDR3 comprises 14 residues. Trimming took 10 bases from V and 3 from J, leaving 17 bases between them. The CDR3 DNA sequence: TGTGCCACCAACATTCGGTCAGGGACAGATACGCAGTATTTT. It codes for CATNIRSGTDTQYF.

The chain couples TRBV18 to TRBJ2-1; a weak D match, TRBD2 (5 bases). The CDR3 sequence is 14 residues long. The germline V gene has CDR1 KGHSH and CDR2 LQKENI. Trimming cost V 3 bases and J 3 bases, with 9 bases left between them. CDR3 bases: TGTGCCAGCTCACCTGCAGAGGGCTACAATGAGCAGTTCTTC. This sequence encodes CASSPAEGYNEQFF.

This chain uses TRBV5-1 with TRBJ2-7; perhaps TRBD2 as D (7 bases). This CDR3 region has 15 residues. Trimming took off 5 bases at V and 0 bases at J, with 15 bases between the two ends. CDR1 is SGHRS, CDR2 YFSETQ, per germline. CDR3 region: CASSRGGGVSYEQYF. The CDR3 DNA is TGCGCCAGCAGTAGGGGGGGAGGAGTCTCCTACGAGCAGTACTTC.

This sequence joins TRBV13 and TRBJ1-2; D is possibly TRBD1 (5 bases). CDR1 and CDR2 from the germline V gene are PRHDT and FYEKMQ (reference sequence). The ends were cut back, 4 bases at V and 1 base at J, with 10 bases in the middle. This CDR3 has 14 residues. For the CDR3, the DNA is TGTGCCAGCAGCTCCGACAGTATTAACTATGGCTACACCTTC. It is translated as CASSSDSINYGYTF.

Of note for this clone: The sample has other DNA sequences that encode this CDR3 too. The chain joins TRBV18 to TRBJ2-5; possible D gene TRBD2, 5 bases. CDR3 length: 13 amino acids. Trimming stripped 3 bases from V and 4 bases from J, with 9 bases between. Germline-derived CDR1 and CDR2 are KGHSH and LQKENI. CDR3 sequence: CASSPGRGETQYF. For the CDR3, the DNA is TGTGCCAGCTCACCGGGCCGGGGAGAGACCCAGTACTTC.

J is TRBJ2-7 and V is TRBV14, with 8 bases identical to TRBD1. The CDR3 sequence is 15 residues long. CDR1 is SGHDN and CDR2 is FVKESK in the germline V gene. With V trimmed by 2 bases and J by 5 bases, 8 bases remained unmatched. The CDR3 nucleotides are TGTGCCAGCAGCCAATTCGGCAGGGGGCGCCACGAGCAGTACTTC. Translating gives CASSQFGRGRHEQYF.

The V gene is TRBV6-1, the J gene TRBJ2-1; TRBD2 is a possible D gene (5 bases). The CDR3 is 13 amino acids. The V end lost 0 bases, the J end lost 8 bases, and 8 bases lay between the germline ends. Germline assignment: CDR1 MNHNS and CDR2 SASEGT. CDR3 amino acids: CASSEASVYEQFF. CDR3 coding DNA: TGTGCCAGCAGTGAAGCTAGCGTTTATGAGCAGTTCTTC.

The chain carries TRBV7-9 and TRBJ2-3; D possibly corresponds to TRBD2 (6 bases). The CDR3 totals 19 residues. Germline lookup yields CDR1 SEHNR and CDR2 FQNEAQ (reference sequence). V was clipped by 1 base and J by 1 base, with 21 bases between them. As DNA, the CDR3 is TGTGCCAGCAGCTTAGAGGGCAGAGGAAGCGGGTCGCGCACAGATACGCAGTATTTT. Translated: CASSLEGRGSGSRTDTQYF.

The gene calls are TRBV7-2 and TRBJ1-5, with D possibly TRBD1 on 5 matching bases. V lost 5 bases and J 5 bases, leaving 13 bases between the germline ends. The CDR3 consists of 14 residues. Germline lookup yields CDR1 SGHTA and CDR2 FQGNSA. CDR3 sequence reads: CASSVRGIYQPQHF. In nucleotides, the CDR3 is TGTGCCAGCAGCGTCCGGGGGATCTATCAGCCCCAGCATTTT.

The chain is built from TRBV29-1 and TRBJ2-5, with D possibly TRBD2 on 5 matching bases. The J call may be wrong; the DNA end is better matched by TRBJ2-7. This CDR3 is built from 15 residues. Per the germline V gene, CDR1 is SQVTM and CDR2 is ANQGSEA. The CDR3 DNA follows: TGCAGCGTCCACCTAACCCGGACTTCTTCTTACGAGCAGTACTTC. Amino acids: CSVHLTRTSSYEQYF.

This chain joins TRBV7-2 and TRBJ1-2, with TRBD1 matching over 9 bases. The CDR3 totals 14 residues. Germline V gene data show CDR1 as SGHTA and CDR2 as FQGNSA. The trim removed 5 bases at V and 4 bases at J, leaving 5 bases unmatched. The CDR3 nucleotides read TGTGCCAGCAGCCTACAACAGGGGGCCTATGGCTACACCTTC. This encodes CASSLQQGAYGYTF.

The V and J genes are TRBV5-1 and TRBJ2-7; 7 nucleotides match TRBD1. Germline trimming cut 5 bases from V and 5 bases from J; bases unmatched to any gene: 7. Germline V gene data show CDR1 as SGHRS and CDR2 as YFSETQ. The CDR3 spans 13 residues. CDR3 nucleotides: TGCGCCAGCAGTCGGGACAGTCGCGACGAGCAGTACTTC. It codes for CASSRDSRDEQYF.

The chain uses TRBV6-5 and TRBJ2-7; a weak D match, TRBD2 (6 bases). This CDR3 comprises 13 residues. Germline V lookup: CDR1 MNHEY, CDR2 SVGAGI. V was trimmed by 7 bases and J by 5 bases, leaving 15 bases between them. The CDR3 here is CASTAGLRHEQYF. CDR3 sequence (DNA): TGTGCCAGCACTGCGGGACTCAGACACGAGCAGTACTTC.

V gene TRBV4-1 combines with J gene TRBJ1-2; 11 bases fit TRBD1. Germline loops: CDR1 MGHRA, CDR2 YSYEKL. Losses at the gene ends were 7 bases for V and 6 bases for J; bases not matched to a gene: 7. CDR3 length equals 14 residues. CDR3 sequence reads: CASKRTGGDNGYTF. DNA for the CDR3: TGCGCCAGCAAACGGACAGGGGGCGATAATGGCTACACCTTC.

The chain uses TRBV11-2 and TRBJ2-7; 10 bases match TRBD1. Germline trimming cut 4 bases from V and 2 bases from J; bases unmatched to any gene: 5. CDR1 and CDR2 (germline): SGHAT, FQNNGV. The CDR3 totals 15 residues. CDR3: CASSSRTGGPYEQYF. CDR3 in DNA: TGTGCCAGCAGCTCCCGGACAGGGGGTCCCTACGAGCAGTACTTC. Filled out from reference TRBV11-2 and TRBJ2-7, the complete variable domain reads EAGVAQSPRYKIIEKRQSVAFWCNPISGHATLYWYQQILGQGPKLLIQFQNNGVVDDSQLPKDRFSAERLKGVDSTLKIQPAKLEDSAVYLCASSSRTGGPYEQYFGPGTRLTVT.

The genes are TRBV13 and TRBJ1-2; D might be TRBD1 (6 bases). CDR3 length: 13 amino acids. V gave up 3 bases and J gave up 5 bases, with 10 bases separating them. Per germline, CDR1 PRHDT and CDR2 FYEKMQ (reference sequence). DNA for the CDR3: TGTGCCAGCAGCTTCGGGACAAAATATGGCTACACCTTC. It translates to CASSFGTKYGYTF.

V gene TRBV5-4 combines with J gene TRBJ1-2; 8 bases are a match to TRBD1. The CDR3 covers 15 residues. Germline-derived CDR1 and CDR2 are SGHNT and YYREEE (reference sequence). After removal of 4 bases from V and 7 bases from J, the junction contained 12 bases not matched to a gene. The CDR3 spells CASSLPTGARGGYTF. The CDR3 bases are TGTGCCAGCAGCCTCCCGACAGGGGCGAGGGGTGGCTACACCTTC. Full variable domain (remainder filled in from reference TRBV5-4 and TRBJ1-2): ETGVTQSPTHLIKTRGQQVTLRCSSQSGHNTVSWYQQALGQGPQFIFQYYREEENGRGNFPPRFSGLQFPNYSSELNVNALELDDSALYLCASSLPTGARGGYTFGSGTRLTVV.